This TCR beta chain was profiled in a study of control samples from healthy donors and cancer patients. Deletions cut 7 bases from V and 4 bases from J, with 13 bases between. The CDR3 loop spans 13 amino acids. This clone was counted between two and nine times. This table comes from immunoSEQ multiplex PCR, and its TCRdb copy is limited to in-frame clones, with some not included. The repertoire has tens of thousands of clones, approximately 95% of them found once; the top ten carry around 1.9%. The receptor was isolated from a woman in her 30s in good health. Sequences were obtained from blood. The J gene is TRBJ1-1, the V gene TRBV12-3 or TRBV12-4; D gene ambiguous. Here the CDR3 DNA reads TGTGCCAGCAACCCGCGATTGAGCACTGAAGCTTTCTTT. Encoded protein: CASNPRLSTEAFF.